This T cell receptor beta chain came from a study of OX40 agonist ivuxolimab in advanced cancers. At the level of the study: Allowance was made for prior anti-PD-1, anti-PD-L1 or anti-CTLA-4 therapy, and roughly 39% had some. General observations from the study: Circulating CD4+ and CD8+ T cells showed clonal expansion by week 6 at 0.1 to 3.0 mg/kg. On average, CD8+ T cells showed a greater number of expanded clones than CD4+.

Trimming cost V 0 bases and J 1 base, with 13 bases left between them. The germline V gene has CDR1 SGHRS and CDR2 YFSETQ. CDR3 length: 16 amino acids. A remark on this clone: Its antigen is unidentified.

Sequencing used immunoSEQ multiplex PCR; TCRdb keeps in-frame clones, though not all of them. The data contain 75,000 to 95,000 clones, 91% of them seen just once; the ten biggest clones take up 2% to 2.5%. This sample comprised CD4+ or CD8+ T cells sorted from blood, obtained in a trial of the OX40 agonist ivuxolimab. The chain links TRBV5-1 to TRBJ1-2, with no clear D. The receptor comes from an adult with an advanced solid tumor such as melanoma, head and neck, liver or kidney cancer. CDR3 coding DNA: TGCGCCAGCAGCTTGGTCGGGGTGCCGGGTAACTATGGCTACACCTTC. Translated: CASSLVGVPGNYGYTF.